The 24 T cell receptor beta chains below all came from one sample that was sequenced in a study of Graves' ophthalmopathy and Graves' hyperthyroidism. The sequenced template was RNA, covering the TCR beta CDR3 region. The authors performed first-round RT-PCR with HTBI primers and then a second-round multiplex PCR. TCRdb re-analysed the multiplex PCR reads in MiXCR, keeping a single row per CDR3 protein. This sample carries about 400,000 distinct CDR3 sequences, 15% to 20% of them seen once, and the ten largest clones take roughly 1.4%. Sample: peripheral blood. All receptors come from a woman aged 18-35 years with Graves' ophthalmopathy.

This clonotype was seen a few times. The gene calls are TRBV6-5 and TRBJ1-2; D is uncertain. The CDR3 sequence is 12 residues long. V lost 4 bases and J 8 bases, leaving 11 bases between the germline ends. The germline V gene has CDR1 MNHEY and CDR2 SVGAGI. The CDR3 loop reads CASSFQQRGYTF. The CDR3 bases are TGTGCCAGCAGTTTTCAGCAACGCGGCTACACCTTC.

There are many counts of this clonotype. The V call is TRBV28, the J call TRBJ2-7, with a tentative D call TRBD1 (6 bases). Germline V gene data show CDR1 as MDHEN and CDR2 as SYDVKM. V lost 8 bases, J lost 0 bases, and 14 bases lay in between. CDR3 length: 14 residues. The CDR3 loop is CASFDRRSSYEQYF. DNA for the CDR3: TGTGCCAGCTTCGACAGGAGAAGCTCCTACGAGCAGTACTTC.

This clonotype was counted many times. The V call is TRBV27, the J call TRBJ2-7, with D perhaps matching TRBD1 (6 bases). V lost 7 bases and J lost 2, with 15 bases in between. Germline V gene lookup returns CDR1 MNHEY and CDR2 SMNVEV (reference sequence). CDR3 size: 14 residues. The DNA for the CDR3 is TGTGCCAGCATCCCACAGGGTTCGACCTACGAGCAGTACTTC. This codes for CASIPQGSTYEQYF.

As DNA, the CDR3 is TGTGCCACCAGTGAAGGACAGCGCTCTGGAAACACCATATATTTT. Its translation is CATSEGQRSGNTIYF. This rearrangement joins TRBV15 to TRBJ1-3; weak D call: TRBD1 (6 bases). Trimming removed 6 bases at V and 0 bases at J, with 12 bases between. The length of the CDR3 is 15 residues. Germline V gene data show CDR1 as LNHNV and CDR2 as YYDKDF (reference sequence).

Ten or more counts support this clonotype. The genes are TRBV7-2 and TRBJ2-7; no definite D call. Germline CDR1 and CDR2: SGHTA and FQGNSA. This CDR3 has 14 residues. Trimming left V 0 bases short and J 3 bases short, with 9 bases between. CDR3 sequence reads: CASSLAPGHYEQYF. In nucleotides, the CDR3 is TGTGCCAGCAGCTTAGCCCCCGGCCACTACGAGCAGTACTTC.

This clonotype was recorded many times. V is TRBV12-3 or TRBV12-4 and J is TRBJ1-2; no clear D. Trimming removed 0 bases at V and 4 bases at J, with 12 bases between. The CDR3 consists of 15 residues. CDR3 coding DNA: TGTGCCAGCAGTTTAGCGGGGTCCTTATTCTATGGCTACACCTTC. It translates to CASSLAGSLFYGYTF.

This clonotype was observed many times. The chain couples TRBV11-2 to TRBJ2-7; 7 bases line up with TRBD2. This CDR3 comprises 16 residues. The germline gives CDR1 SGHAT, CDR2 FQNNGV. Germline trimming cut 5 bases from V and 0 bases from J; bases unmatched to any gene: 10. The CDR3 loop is CASSRLAAILSYEQYF. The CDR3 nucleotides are TGTGCCAGCAGCCGTCTAGCGGCTATCCTCTCCTACGAGCAGTACTTC. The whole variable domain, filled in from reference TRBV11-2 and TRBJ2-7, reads EAGVAQSPRYKIIEKRQSVAFWCNPISGHATLYWYQQILGQGPKLLIQFQNNGVVDDSQLPKDRFSAERLKGVDSTLKIQPAKLEDSAVYLCASSRLAAILSYEQYFGPGTRLTVT.

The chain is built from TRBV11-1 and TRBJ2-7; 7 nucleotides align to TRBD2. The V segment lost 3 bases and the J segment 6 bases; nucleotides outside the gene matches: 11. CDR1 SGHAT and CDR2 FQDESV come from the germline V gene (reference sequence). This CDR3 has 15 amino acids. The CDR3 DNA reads TGTGCCAGCAGCTTGACTAGCCGATCCCCCCTCGAGCAGTACTTC. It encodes CASSLTSRSPLEQYF.

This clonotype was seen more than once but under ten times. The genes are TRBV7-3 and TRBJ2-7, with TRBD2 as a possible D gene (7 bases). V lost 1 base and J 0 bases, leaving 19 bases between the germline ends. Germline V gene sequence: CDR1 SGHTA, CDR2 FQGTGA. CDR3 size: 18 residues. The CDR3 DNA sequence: TGTGCCAGCAGCTTAAGGGGGGGGCTAGCGCGGAGCTCCTACGAGCAGTACTTC. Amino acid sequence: CASSLRGGLARSSYEQYF.

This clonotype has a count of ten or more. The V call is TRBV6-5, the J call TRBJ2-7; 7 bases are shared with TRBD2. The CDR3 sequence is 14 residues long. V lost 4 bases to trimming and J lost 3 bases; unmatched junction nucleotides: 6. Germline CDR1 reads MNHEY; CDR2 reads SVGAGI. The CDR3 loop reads CASSSSGNHYEQYF. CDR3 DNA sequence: TGTGCCAGCAGTTCGAGCGGGAACCACTACGAGCAGTACTTC.

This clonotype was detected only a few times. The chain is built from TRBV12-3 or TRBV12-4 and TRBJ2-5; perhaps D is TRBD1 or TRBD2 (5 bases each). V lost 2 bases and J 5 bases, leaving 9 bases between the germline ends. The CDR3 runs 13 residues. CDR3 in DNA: TGTGCCAGCAGTTTATCCGGGACGGAGACCCAGTACTTC. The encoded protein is CASSLSGTETQYF.

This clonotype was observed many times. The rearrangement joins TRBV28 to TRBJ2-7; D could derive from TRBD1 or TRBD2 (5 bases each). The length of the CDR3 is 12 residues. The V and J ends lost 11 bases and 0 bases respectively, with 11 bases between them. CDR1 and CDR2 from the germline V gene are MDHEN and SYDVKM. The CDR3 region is CAARDHSYEQYF. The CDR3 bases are TGTGCCGCGAGGGACCACTCCTACGAGCAGTACTTC.

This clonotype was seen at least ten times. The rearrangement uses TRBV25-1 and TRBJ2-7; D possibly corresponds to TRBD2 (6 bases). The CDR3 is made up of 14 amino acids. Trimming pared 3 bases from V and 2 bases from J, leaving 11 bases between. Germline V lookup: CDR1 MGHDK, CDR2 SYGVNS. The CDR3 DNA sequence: TGTGCCAGCAGTGAGCGGGGAATCACCTACGAGCAGTACTTC. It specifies CASSERGITYEQYF.

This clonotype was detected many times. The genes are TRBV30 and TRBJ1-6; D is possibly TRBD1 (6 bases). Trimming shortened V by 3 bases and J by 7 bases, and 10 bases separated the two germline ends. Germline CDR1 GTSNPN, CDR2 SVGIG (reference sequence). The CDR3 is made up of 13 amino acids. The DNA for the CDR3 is TGTGCCTGGAGGGGGGACACCAATTCACCCCTCCACTTT. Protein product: CAWRGDTNSPLHF.

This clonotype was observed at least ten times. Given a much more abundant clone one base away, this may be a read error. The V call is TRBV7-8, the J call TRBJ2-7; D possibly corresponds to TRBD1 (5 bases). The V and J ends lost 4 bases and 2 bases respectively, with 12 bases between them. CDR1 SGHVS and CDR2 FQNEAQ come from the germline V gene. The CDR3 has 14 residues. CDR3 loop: CASSSKTGPYEQYF. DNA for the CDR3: TGTGCCAGCAGCTCAAAAACAGGCCCCTACGAGCAGTACTTC. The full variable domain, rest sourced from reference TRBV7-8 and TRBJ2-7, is GAGVSQSPRYKVAKRGQDVALRCDPISGHVSLFWYQQALGQGPEFLTYFQNEAQLDKSGLPSDRFFAERPEGSVSTLKIQRTQQEDSAVYLCASSSKTGPYEQYFGPGTRLTVT.

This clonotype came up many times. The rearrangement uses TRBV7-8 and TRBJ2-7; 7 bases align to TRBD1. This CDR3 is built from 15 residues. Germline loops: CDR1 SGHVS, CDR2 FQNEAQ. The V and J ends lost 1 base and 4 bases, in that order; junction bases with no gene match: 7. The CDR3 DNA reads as TGTGCCAGCAGCTTAGATGCGAGACAGGGTTACGAGCAGTACTTC. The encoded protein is CASSLDARQGYEQYF.

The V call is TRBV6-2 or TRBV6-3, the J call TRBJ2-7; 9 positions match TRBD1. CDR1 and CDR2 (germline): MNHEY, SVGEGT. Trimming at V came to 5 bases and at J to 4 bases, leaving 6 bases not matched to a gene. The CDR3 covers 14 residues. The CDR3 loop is CASSRGQGLYEQYF. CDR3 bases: TGTGCCAGCAGTCGCGGACAGGGGCTGTACGAGCAGTACTTC.

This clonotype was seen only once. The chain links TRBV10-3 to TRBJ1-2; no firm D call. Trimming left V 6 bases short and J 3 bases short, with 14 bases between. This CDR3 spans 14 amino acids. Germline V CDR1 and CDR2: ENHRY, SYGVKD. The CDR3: CAISSAGVDYGYTF. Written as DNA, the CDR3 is TGTGCCATCAGCTCCGCGGGTGTAGACTATGGCTACACCTTC.

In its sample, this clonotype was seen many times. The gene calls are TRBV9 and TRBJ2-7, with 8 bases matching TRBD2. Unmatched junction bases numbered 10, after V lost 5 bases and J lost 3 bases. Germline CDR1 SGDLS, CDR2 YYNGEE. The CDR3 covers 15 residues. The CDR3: CASSPTGTSLYEQYF. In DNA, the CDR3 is TGTGCCAGCAGTCCTACCGGGACTAGTCTCTACGAGCAGTACTTC.

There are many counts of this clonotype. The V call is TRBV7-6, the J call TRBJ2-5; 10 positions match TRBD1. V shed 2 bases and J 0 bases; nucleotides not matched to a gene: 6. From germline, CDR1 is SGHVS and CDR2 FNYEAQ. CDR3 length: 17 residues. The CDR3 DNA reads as TGTGCCAGCAGCTTAATAGCAGGGACAGGGGACCAAGAGACCCAGTACTTC. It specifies CASSLIAGTGDQETQYF.

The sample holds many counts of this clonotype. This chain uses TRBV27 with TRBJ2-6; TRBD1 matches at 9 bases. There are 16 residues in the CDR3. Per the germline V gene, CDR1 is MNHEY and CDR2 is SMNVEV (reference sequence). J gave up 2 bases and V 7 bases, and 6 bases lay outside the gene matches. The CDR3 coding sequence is TGTGCCAGCACTACCGGGACAGGGCCTGGGGCCAACGTCCTGACTTTC. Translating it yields CASTTGTGPGANVLTF.

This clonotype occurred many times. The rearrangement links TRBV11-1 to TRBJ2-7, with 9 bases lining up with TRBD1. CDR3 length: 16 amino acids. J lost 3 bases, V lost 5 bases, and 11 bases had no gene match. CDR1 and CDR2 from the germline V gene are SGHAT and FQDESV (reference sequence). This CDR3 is CASSHYRGLVNYEQYF. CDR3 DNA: TGTGCCAGCAGCCATTACAGGGGGCTGGTTAACTACGAGCAGTACTTC.

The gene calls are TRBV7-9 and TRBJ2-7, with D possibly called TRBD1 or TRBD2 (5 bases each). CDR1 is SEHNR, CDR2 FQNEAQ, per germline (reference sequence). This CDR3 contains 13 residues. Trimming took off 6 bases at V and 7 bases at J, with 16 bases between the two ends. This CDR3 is CASSWDAPGEQYF. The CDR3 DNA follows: TGTGCCAGCAGTTGGGACGCCCCTGGTGAGCAGTACTTC.

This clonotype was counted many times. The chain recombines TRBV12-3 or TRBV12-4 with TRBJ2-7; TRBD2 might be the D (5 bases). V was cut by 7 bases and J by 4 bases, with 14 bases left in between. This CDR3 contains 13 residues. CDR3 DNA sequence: TGTGCCAGCACCCCACCGGGAAGGTACGAGCAGTACTTC. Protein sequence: CASTPPGRYEQYF.